The subject of this entry is one T cell receptor beta chain. It lacks a known antigen. Within one base of it there is no much larger clone, and no base qualities were kept. Other DNA variants within this sample encode the same CDR3. The entry originates in a study of cytomegalovirus exposure and HLA in healthy donors (dated by TCRdb to about 2017). Looking at the study overall: An earlier analysis of some 600 of the donors reported roughly 300 Gb of sequence data and 95 million to 130 million unique TCR beta sequences obtained from about 200 million T cells. An early release that covered about 600 HLA-typed donors contained approximately 290 gigabases of sequencing data and 80 million or so unique TCR sequences. Among the approximately 420 genotyped donors, around 81% belonged to the genetic ancestry cluster associated with self-reported Caucasian donors. The aim of the study was to test whether cataloging public T cell receptors could identify signatures of past pathogen exposure. The study profiled the T cell repertoires of 550 to 700 subjects by immunosequencing and related them to cytomegalovirus serostatus. A separate validation cohort of 90 to 150 different subjects was used in addition to the roughly 700-subject first cohort. To predict cytomegalovirus infection status, the study combined high-throughput TCR immunosequencing, statistical association of individual TCRs with disease status, and machine learning. In a later analysis, previously published TCR beta repertoires from several hundred donors were re-analyzed and high-resolution HLA genotyping was added so that TCR occurrence patterns could be studied. Rather than using new phenotypic data, the later analysis identified candidate immune exposures from TCR beta sequences and from how often those sequences occurred across donors. To decide whether each TCR beta V gene segment behaved as functional or pseudogenic, an earlier analysis of 587 of the donors relied on high-throughput TCR beta sequencing. Donor age, sex, ethnicity and CMV serostatus were collected together with the repertoire data. A later genetic analysis took genome-wide SNP genotypes for 398 of the 666 donors and used that subset as a discovery cohort. All discovery cohort repertoires had been generated on a single sequencing platform. HLA typing covered class I and class II loci at four-digit resolution. The number of typed donors differed by locus: about 620-630 for A, B, C, DRB1 and DQB1; 500 to 550 for DQA1; around 610 for DPA1; and around 490 for DPB1. Because of strong linkage in the cohort, five DR-DQ haplotypes were treated as single units for association and clustering. Among some 410 genotyped donors of the cohort, an average of about 240,000 unique TCR beta nucleotide sequences were sequenced per donor, 15% to 20% of them non-productive. General findings and caveats noted by the study authors: A further reported finding was that TCR beta sequences accurately predicted the HLA-A and HLA-B alleles for most subjects in the first cohort. A later genetic analysis reported fewer N-insertions in productive TCRs among donors in an Asian-associated ancestry cluster than the roughly 700-donor mean. A total of 150 to 200 TCR beta chains were listed by the study as associated with cytomegalovirus. While some public TCRs were present in many individuals, most TCR sequences turned up only very rarely across donors. The authors suggested that the approach could potentially be extended to other disease states and immunological phenotypes. According to a later analysis, parvovirus B19, influenza, CMV and Epstein-Barr virus appeared linked to several top co-occurrence clusters. Specific HLA alleles were associated with 15,000 to 20,000 TCR beta sequences at a false discovery rate of 0.05 in a later analysis. According to a later analysis, TCR association rates differed among HLA loci, with DRB1 alleles showing the most associated TCRs and HLA-C alleles showing the fewest. The presence/absence analyses assumed that sequencing depth was roughly uniform across donors, and that assumption may not be true. Correlated functional status among segregating V segments might reflect linkage disequilibrium, but an unknown experimental factor could not be ruled out. Assigning TCR associations to individual alleles was difficult when HLA alleles, especially DR and DQ, strongly co-occurred. The sequencing pipeline was judged likely to have produced a cluster of highly shared sequence variants as a technical artifact. Roughly 17 rarely observed V segments, including chromosome 9 orphons, were excluded from the earlier analysis of about 610 of the donors because counts were too low. Cytomegalovirus status was reported to be diagnosed by the classifier with high specificity and sensitivity in both the original and validation cohorts. The cohort was sequenced for TCR beta chains only, and without alpha or paired-chain data the features that could be detected were limited. Because HLA typing was unavailable for some donors at each locus, only the typed subset was used in association tests. The 87-base-pair reads could not distinguish some IMGT-functional V segments, including TRBV6-2 and TRBV6-3, so those segments were excluded. Broadly in line with IMGT annotations, most TCR beta V segments showed up in productive rearrangements about 90% or about 30% of the time in an earlier analysis of about 500 of the donors. Most CMV-associated TCR beta chains appeared to be HLA-restricted in a later analysis, and the HLA associations seemed to be driven largely by CMV exposure. In a later analysis, HLA-associated TCR beta chains showed more clonal expansion and lower generation probabilities than non-associated chains that were equally common. The only immune exposure information available for the cohort was CMV serostatus. An association between a missense DCLRE1C variant and V-gene and J-gene trimming of TCR beta chains was found in a later genetic analysis and replicated in an independent cohort. In vitro tests confirmed that a few of the cytomegalovirus-associated TCR beta chains recognize cytomegalovirus antigens.

Library preparation employed the immunoSEQ multiplex PCR assay. A mixture of 60 forward primers for TCR Vbeta segments and 13 reverse primers for TCR Jbeta segments was used in the multiplex PCR. The CDR3 region of rearranged TCR beta genes was amplified from genomic DNA with a multiplex PCR assay. The amplified TCR beta libraries were sequenced on the Illumina HiSeq System as 87-base-pair reads. Per the source publication's procedure: In a later analysis, approximately 74 million unique TCR beta chains were counted across the 500 to 850 repertoires, and approximately 11 million of these chains were shared by at least two donors. Raw reads were error-corrected and collapsed into unique sequences with a nearest-neighbor algorithm that merged closely related sequences to remove PCR and sequencing errors. CDR3 sequences were aligned to IMGT reference sequences to assign V, D and J gene segments. Each retained sequence needed at least a six-nucleotide match to both a V gene segment and a J gene segment. Rearrangements were classified as productive when the CDR3 lacked stop codons and remained in frame with V and J, and all other rearrangements were classified as non-productive. Following IMGT convention, CDR3 was defined as the stretch from the second conserved V-encoded cysteine up to the conserved J-encoded phenylalanine. Sequences without an unambiguous match to a single V gene segment were excluded from the earlier analysis of 587 of the donors. In an earlier analysis of approximately 560 of the donors, a V segment was called functional when productive rearrangements were above 56.7%, and segregating when the standard deviation between donors exceeded 5%. To diagnose cytomegalovirus status from the catalog of TCR beta chain sequences, a statistical classification framework was built. A later analysis assigned V and J genes by comparing TCR nucleotide sequences with IMGT/GENE-DB human TR gene sequences. A later analysis assigned CDR3 sequences and most-parsimonious VDJ recombination scenarios with the TCRdist pipeline. In a later analysis, every TCR beta chain was defined by the combination of its CDR3 amino acid sequence and its V-gene family, and reads without a unique V-gene family were dropped. A later analysis removed 592 highly shared, low-generation-probability nucleotide sequences to deal with suspected cross-contamination and a sequencing artifact. For each public chain, a later analysis derived a clonal expansion index from normalized ranks of inferred template counts within each repertoire. In a later analysis, generation probabilities were computed using a VDJ recombination model fitted to out-of-frame rearrangements, and the results were checked against IGoR. A later analysis scored TCR-TCR, TCR-HLA and TCR-CMV co-occurrence with hypergeometric tests, applying a repertoire-size bias correction to TCR pairs. False discovery rates were estimated in a later analysis by permuting HLA or CMV assignments 20 times. In a later analysis, co-occurring TCRs were grouped using DBSCAN, with TCRdist sequence similarity added in when clustering inside HLA-allele-positive subsets. Co-occurrence clustering excluded repertoires with fewer than 30,000 or more than 120,000 public chains, plus five with anomalous nucleotide sharing. TCRdb limited this immuneACCESS table to in-frame rearrangements with V and J called. A share of clones is missing; checked studies link under half to unresolved V genes, and the rest is unexplained. D and trimming were read from the DNA, whereas the V and J calls and clone size are those reported in that table. The sample contains roughly 84,000 clones, roughly 80% of them found a single time. Of the sample, 13% falls within the top ten clones.

The germline V gene yields MGHDK for CDR1 and SYGVNS for CDR2. The CDR3 goes from the cysteine to the phenylalanine over 15 residues. Kept here is only the CDR3 DNA, which spans 45 bases and is read in frame from base 1. Germline trimming amounts to 2 bases on V and 10 bases on J, with 11 as the count of junction bases outside the gene matches. The cohort comprised some 680 healthy bone marrow donors. Cohort members were all nominally healthy when sampled, although unrecorded immune exposures were likely present. CMV serostatus was recorded as positive for 250 to 300 and negative for about 55% of the 666 cohort members, whereas no CMV serostatus was recorded for the donor in question. A peripheral blood sample was collected from each donor, and TCR beta sequencing was performed on peripheral blood mononuclear cells. The Qiagen DNeasy Blood Extraction Kit was used to extract genomic DNA from the blood cell samples.

The source material was PBMCs. Recombination linked TRBV25-1 to TRBJ2-1; TRBD2 matches 7 bases in the middle. The sequence derives from a human donor in good health. The sequence in DNA is TGTGCCAGCAGTGAAAGGGGCGGCTTGGGGGGGGAGCAGTTCTTC. Its coded protein is CASSERGGLGGEQFF.